This is a list of T cell receptor beta chains from one sample in a study of blood T cell repertoires in COVID-19. Profiled with immunoSEQ multiplex PCR; TCRdb holds only in-frame clones, not every one. The table lists approximately 100,000 clones, roughly 82% of them singletons. Sequencing was performed on peripheral blood. The receptors originated from a man in his 60s with acute or convalescent COVID-19. Both conserved end residues are part of each CDR3. The D gene is left open where the match is weak. For some rows the clone size is stated as once, few or many, or as a class when expanded; others skip it.

CDR3	DNA	size	V	J	D
CASGQGDEQFF	TGTGCCAGCGGACAGGGGGATGAGCAGTTCTTC	few	TRBV10-3	TRBJ2-1	TRBD1
CASSVIGSPSTDTQYF	TGTGCCAGCAGCGTAATAGGGAGCCCGAGCACAGATACGCAGTATTTT	.	TRBV9	TRBJ2-3	.
CASSLAGAGTDTQYF	TGTGCCAGCAGTTTAGCGGGAGCTGGCACAGATACGCAGTATTTT	.	TRBV28	TRBJ2-3	TRBD2
CASSLGRGDTEAFF	TGTGCCAGCAGCTTAGGCAGGGGGGACACTGAAGCTTTCTTT	.	TRBV11-1	TRBJ1-1	TRBD1
CASSQGQYIYGYTF	TGTGCCAGCAGCCAAGGACAGTATATCTATGGCTACACCTTC	.	TRBV3-1/TRBV3-2	TRBJ1-2	.
CSVSSGSFYNEQFF	TGCAGCGTGTCTAGCGGGAGCTTCTACAATGAGCAGTTCTTC	once	TRBV29-1	TRBJ2-1	TRBD2
CATSRAGTGTDEQFF	TGTGCCACCAGCAGAGCTGGGACAGGGACGGATGAGCAGTTCTTC	.	TRBV15	TRBJ2-1	TRBD1
CAWAGGPGEQYF	TGTGCCTGGGCGGGGGGGCCAGGCGAGCAGTACTTC	.	TRBV30	TRBJ2-7	TRBD2
CAWSPGQSGANVLTF	TGTGCCTGGAGTCCGGGACAGTCTGGGGCCAACGTCCTGACTTTC	once	TRBV30	TRBJ2-6	TRBD1
CASSSKTLRYGYTF	TGTGCCAGCAGTTCTAAGACACTCAGATATGGCTACACCTTC	.	TRBV6-5	TRBJ1-2	.
CASSPQGAWTDTQYF	TGCGCCAGCAGCCCACAGGGGGCTTGGACAGATACGCAGTATTTT	.	TRBV5-1	TRBJ2-3	TRBD1
CASSFYRGTGANVLTF	TGTGCCAGCAGTTTTTACAGGGGAACTGGGGCCAACGTCCTGACTTTC	.	TRBV6-6	TRBJ2-6	TRBD1
CASSIGTAQETQYF	TGTGCCAGTAGTATAGGGACAGCCCAAGAGACCCAGTACTTC	.	TRBV19	TRBJ2-5	.
CAWSAEGGGSPLHF	TGTGCCTGGAGCGCAGAGGGTGGAGGTTCACCCCTCCACTTT	few	TRBV30	TRBJ1-6	.
CASSLRGGGGELFF	TGTGCCAGCAGCTTAAGGGGAGGCGGCGGGGAGCTGTTTTTT	.	TRBV7-3	TRBJ2-2	.
CASRTSGGNYNEQFF	TGTGCCAGCAGGACTAGCGGGGGGAACTACAATGAGCAGTTCTTC	few	TRBV4-2	TRBJ2-1	TRBD2
CASSLTGANEQFF	TGTGCCAGCAGCCTGACAGGGGCTAATGAGCAGTTCTTC	.	TRBV2	TRBJ2-1	TRBD1
CAWTAGRNSPLHF	TGTGCCTGGACGGCGGGCCGCAATTCACCCCTCCACTTT	.	TRBV30	TRBJ1-6	.
CASSLFTGTNEKLFF	TGTGCCAGCAGTTTATTTACAGGGACGAACGAAAAACTGTTTTTT	.	TRBV27	TRBJ1-4	.
CASSTRLAGEEQYF	TGTGCCAGTAGTACCCGACTAGCGGGTGAAGAGCAGTACTTC	.	TRBV19	TRBJ2-7	TRBD2
CASSQDDSGGNYGYTF	TGTGCCAGCAGCCAAGATGATTCGGGGGGGAACTATGGCTACACCTTC	.	TRBV4-2	TRBJ1-2	.
CASSQDRGAFF	TGTGCCAGCAGTCAGGACAGGGGGGCTTTCTTT	.	TRBV2	TRBJ1-1	TRBD1
CVRSLRPVAKGTEAFF	.	.	TRBV7-5	TRBJ1-1	.
CASITPGQGTYEQYF	TGTGCCAGCATCACCCCGGGACAGGGCACCTACGAGCAGTACTTC	.	TRBV28	TRBJ2-7	TRBD1
CASSTPTGMSYGYTF	TGTGCCAGCAGTACGCCGACAGGGATGTCTTATGGCTACACCTTC	.	TRBV6-5	TRBJ1-2	TRBD1
CASSQQGATYGYTF	TGTGCCAGCAGCCAACAGGGTGCCACCTATGGCTACACCTTC	.	TRBV14	TRBJ1-2	.
CATYRENNSPLHF	TGTGCCACCTACAGGGAAAATAATTCACCCCTCCACTTT	.	TRBV6-5	TRBJ1-6	.
CASRGRTSGSWDEQFF	TGCGCCAGCAGGGGTCGGACTAGCGGGAGTTGGGATGAGCAGTTCTTC	.	TRBV4-3	TRBJ2-1	TRBD2
CASTDIRNEQFF	TGTGCCAGCACCGACATAAGGAATGAGCAGTTCTTC	many	TRBV6-6	TRBJ2-1	.
CASSPGQGNNEQFF	TGCGCCAGCAGCCCCGGACAGGGTAACAATGAGCAGTTCTTC	.	TRBV5-1	TRBJ2-1	TRBD1
CASSIPGLASLTQYF	TGTGCCAGCAGTATACCGGGACTAGCGTCCCTCACGCAGTATTTT	once	TRBV28	TRBJ2-3	TRBD2
CASSEAPGQGAGELFF	TGTGCCAGCAGTGAAGCACCGGGACAGGGAGCCGGGGAGCTGTTTTTT	.	TRBV25-1	TRBJ2-2	TRBD1
CAWSTPGELRRNTIYF	TGTGCCTGGAGTACTCCAGGGGAATTGAGGAGAAACACCATATATTTT	.	TRBV30	TRBJ1-3	.
CASSLGTAGNYGYTF	TGTGCCAGCAGCTTAGGGACAGCCGGGAACTATGGCTACACCTTC	.	TRBV7-9	TRBJ1-2	.
CASSLGQASSYNSPLHF	TGTGCCAGCAGTCTAGGACAGGCGAGCTCCTATAATTCACCCCTCCACTTT	few	TRBV28	TRBJ1-6	TRBD1
CAISESSNPTDTQYF	TGTGCCATCAGTGAGTCGTCTAATCCCACAGATACGCAGTATTTT	.	TRBV10-3	TRBJ2-3	.
CASSQQGTSGNNEQFF	TGTGCCAGCAGCCAACAAGGGACTAGCGGAAACAATGAGCAGTTCTTC	.	TRBV27	TRBJ2-1	TRBD2
CASSLEGAREKLFF	TGTGCCAGCAGTTTAGAGGGGGCGCGGGAAAAACTGTTTTTT	.	TRBV28	TRBJ1-4	TRBD1
CASNAGTDTGELFF	TGTGCCAGTAACGCCGGGACAGACACCGGGGAGCTGTTTTTT	.	TRBV19	TRBJ2-2	TRBD1
CASSAGQGPYEQYF	TGTGCCAGCAGTGCGGGACAGGGGCCCTACGAGCAGTACTTC	.	TRBV2	TRBJ2-7	TRBD1
CASSLVPEFSYEQYF	TGTGCCAGCAGCTTAGTACCAGAATTCTCCTACGAGCAGTACTTC	.	TRBV7-2	TRBJ2-7	.
CASRLDRGSNEQFF	TGTGCCAGCAGACTCGACAGGGGGTCAAATGAGCAGTTCTTC	.	TRBV2	TRBJ2-1	TRBD1
CASSLAVLTEAFF	TGTGCCAGCAGCTTGGCAGTTCTCACTGAAGCTTTCTTT	.	TRBV5-7	TRBJ1-1	.
CASSISRVAEGYEQYF	TGTGCCAGTAGTATTAGCAGGGTAGCGGAGGGCTACGAGCAGTACTTC	.	TRBV19	TRBJ2-7	.
CASTNIQGPRSPLHF	TGTGCCAGCACCAATATACAGGGGCCCAGGTCACCCCTCCACTTT	once	TRBV5-6	TRBJ1-6	TRBD1
CASSQIGANYGYTF	TGCGCCAGCAGCCAGATCGGGGCTAACTATGGCTACACCTTC	.	TRBV5-1	TRBJ1-2	.
CASSVASTYNSPLHF	TGTGCCAGCAGCGTCGCGAGCACCTATAATTCACCCCTCCACTTT	.	TRBV11-3	TRBJ1-6	.
CASSISGRGGYTF	TGTGCCAGCTCAATCTCCGGCAGGGGTGGCTACACCTTC	.	TRBV27	TRBJ1-2	.
CASSLHSGGATEQFF	TGTGCCAGCAGCTTGCATAGCGGGGGGGCCACTGAGCAGTTCTTC	.	TRBV7-9	TRBJ2-1	TRBD2
CASSLGLEQYF	TGTGCCAGCAGTTTAGGTCTCGAGCAGTACTTC	.	TRBV12-3/TRBV12-4	TRBJ2-7	.
CASSLTGGWTEAFF	TGTGCCAGCAGTCTGACAGGGGGTTGGACTGAAGCTTTCTTT	few	TRBV2	TRBJ1-1	TRBD1
CASSQRGYSKGYTF	TGTGCCAGCAGCCAGCGCGGGTACTCGAAAGGCTACACCTTC	.	TRBV27	TRBJ1-2	.
CASSSLLAGGQETQYF	TGCGCCAGCAGCTCCCTACTAGCGGGGGGACAAGAGACCCAGTACTTC	.	TRBV5-1	TRBJ2-5	TRBD2
CAISGEGAGYNEQFF	TGTGCCATCAGTGGAGAGGGAGCGGGCTACAATGAGCAGTTCTTC	.	TRBV10-3	TRBJ2-1	.
CASSLTSAGAGNIQYF	TGTGCCAGCAGTTTGACATCAGCGGGAGCGGGGAACATTCAGTACTTC	once	TRBV3-1/TRBV3-2	TRBJ2-4	TRBD2
CASSLTGGAYNEQFF	TGTGCCAGCAGTTTGACAGGGGGCGCCTACAATGAGCAGTTCTTC	few	TRBV27	TRBJ2-1	TRBD1
CASSLNVRATYNEQFF	TGTGCCAGCAGCTTAAATGTGAGGGCCACCTACAATGAGCAGTTCTTC	.	TRBV7-3	TRBJ2-1	.
CASSFGTVSYEQYF	TGTGCCAGCAGCTTTGGTACAGTATCCTACGAGCAGTACTTC	.	TRBV5-4	TRBJ2-7	.
CASSPTPTPNYGYTF	TGTGCCAGCAGCCCAACACCAACCCCCAACTATGGCTACACCTTC	.	TRBV5-5	TRBJ1-2	.
CASSVVKGGAASGRGTGELFF	TGTGCCAGCAGCGTAGTAAAAGGGGGCGCCGCTAGCGGGAGGGGCACCGGGGAGCTGTTTTTT	.	TRBV9	TRBJ2-2	TRBD2